This T cell receptor (beta chain) was recovered during a study of identical twins. Points from the study as a whole: Abundant beta clonotypes from cord blood bore fewer insertions; memory repertoires lacked this pattern.

V was trimmed by 2 bases and J by 3 bases, leaving 8 bases between them. CDR1 SGHTA and CDR2 FQGNSA come from the germline V gene. The CDR3 extends over 13 amino acids. MiXCR was run by TCRdb on the 5' RACE reads, yielding one entry per CDR3 protein. There are a few hundred thousand distinct CDR3 sequences in the sample; roughly 9.5% occur only once, and 3% lies in the top ten. This clonotype has at least ten counts. Its antigen is as yet unknown. This same sample was also taken into another study, of yellow fever vaccine responses in identical twins.

The rearrangement links TRBV7-2 to TRBJ2-7; D is uncertain. The TCR was taken from a woman aged 18 to 35 in good health. The material sequenced was PBMCs. The CDR3 spells CASSLTPGYEQYF. In nucleotides, the CDR3 is TGTGCCAGCAGCTTAACGCCTGGCTACGAGCAGTACTTC.